This record covers a single T cell receptor (beta chain). Its matching antigen is unknown. The data were obtained in a study of shared clonotypes between healthy human individuals. At the level of the study: Each donor contributed plates that comprised three CD4 naive, three CD4 memory, two CD8 naive and one CD8 memory. Findings and limits, study-wide: Sampling involved blood alone; tissue repertoires likely differ.

Germline CDR1 SGHRS, CDR2 YFSETQ. The trim removed 4 bases at V and 1 base at J, leaving 7 bases unmatched. The CDR3 runs to 16 residues. The data were produced by immunoSEQ multiplex PCR, yet TCRdb's version contains in-frame clones alone and is incomplete. The sample has about 730,000 clones; just under 75% are singletons. The chain joins TRBV5-1 to TRBJ2-5; 10 bases fit TRBD2. The sample consisted of memory CD4+ T cells sorted from blood. The subset here: CD45RA-negative fraction. The receptor comes from a woman aged 25 to 39 in good health. CDR3 protein: CASSRGLAAFQETQYF. CDR3 nucleotides: TGCGCCAGCAGCCGCGGACTAGCGGCCTTCCAAGAGACCCAGTACTTC.